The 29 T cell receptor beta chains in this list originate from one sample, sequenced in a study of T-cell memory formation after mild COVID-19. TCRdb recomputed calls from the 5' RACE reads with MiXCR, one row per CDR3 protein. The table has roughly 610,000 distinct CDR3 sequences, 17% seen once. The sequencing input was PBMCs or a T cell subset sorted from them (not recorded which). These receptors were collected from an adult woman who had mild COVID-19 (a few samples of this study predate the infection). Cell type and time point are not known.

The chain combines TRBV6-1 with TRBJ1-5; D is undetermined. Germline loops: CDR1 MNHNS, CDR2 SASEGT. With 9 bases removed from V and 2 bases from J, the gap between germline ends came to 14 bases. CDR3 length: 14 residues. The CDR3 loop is CASTRGSGNQPQHF. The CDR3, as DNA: TGTGCCAGTACAAGAGGGAGCGGCAATCAGCCCCAGCATTTT.

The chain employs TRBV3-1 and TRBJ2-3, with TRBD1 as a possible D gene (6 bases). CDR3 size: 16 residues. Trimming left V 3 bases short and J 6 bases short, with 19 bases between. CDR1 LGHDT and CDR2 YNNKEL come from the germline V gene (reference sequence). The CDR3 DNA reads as TGTGCCAGCAGCCAGTGGACAGATAGATTAGGGGATACGCAGTATTTT. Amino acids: CASSQWTDRLGDTQYF.

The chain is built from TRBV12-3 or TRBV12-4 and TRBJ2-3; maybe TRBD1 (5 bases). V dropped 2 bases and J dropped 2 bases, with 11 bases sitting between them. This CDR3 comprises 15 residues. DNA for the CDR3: TGTGCCAGCAGTTTAAGTGGGGCAATCACAGATACGCAGTATTTT. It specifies CASSLSGAITDTQYF.

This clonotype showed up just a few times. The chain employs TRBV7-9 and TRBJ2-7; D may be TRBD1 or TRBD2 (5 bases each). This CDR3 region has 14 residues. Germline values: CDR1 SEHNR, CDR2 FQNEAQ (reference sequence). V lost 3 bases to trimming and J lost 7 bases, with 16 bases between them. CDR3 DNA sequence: TGTGCCAGCAGCTTCGGGACCCAGGGTGGGGAGCAGTACTTC. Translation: CASSFGTQGGEQYF. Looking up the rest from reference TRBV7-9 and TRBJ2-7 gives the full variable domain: DTGVSQNPRHKITKRGQNVTFRCDPISEHNRLYWYRQTLGQGPEFLTYFQNEAQLEKSRLLSDRFSAERPKGSFSTLEIQRTEQGDSAMYLCASSFGTQGGEQYFGPGTRLTVT.

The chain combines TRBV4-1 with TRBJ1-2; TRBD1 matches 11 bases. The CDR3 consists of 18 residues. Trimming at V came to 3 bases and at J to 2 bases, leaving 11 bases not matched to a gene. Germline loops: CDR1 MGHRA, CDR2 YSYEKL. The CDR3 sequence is CASSQHRTGGLPNYGYTF. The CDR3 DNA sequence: TGCGCCAGCAGCCAGCACAGGACAGGGGGCCTCCCAAACTATGGCTACACCTTC.

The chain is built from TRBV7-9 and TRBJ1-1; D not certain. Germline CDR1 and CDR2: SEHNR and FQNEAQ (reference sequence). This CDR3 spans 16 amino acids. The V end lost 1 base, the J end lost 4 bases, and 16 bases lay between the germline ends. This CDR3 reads CASSLVVAGSGTEAFF. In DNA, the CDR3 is TGTGCCAGCAGCTTAGTGGTTGCAGGCTCCGGCACTGAAGCTTTCTTT.

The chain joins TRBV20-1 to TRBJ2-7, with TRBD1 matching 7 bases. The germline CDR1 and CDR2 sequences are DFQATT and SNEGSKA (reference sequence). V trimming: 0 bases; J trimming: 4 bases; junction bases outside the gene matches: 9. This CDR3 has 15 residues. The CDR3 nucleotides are TGCAGTGCTAGAGATCTCCAGCGGACAGGATACGAGCAGTACTTC. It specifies CSARDLQRTGYEQYF.

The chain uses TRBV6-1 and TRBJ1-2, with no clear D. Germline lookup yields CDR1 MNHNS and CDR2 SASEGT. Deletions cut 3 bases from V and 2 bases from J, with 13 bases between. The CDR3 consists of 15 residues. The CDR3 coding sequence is TGTGCCAGCAGTGAGCCCCGGACCGCAAACTATGGCTACACCTTC. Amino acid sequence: CASSEPRTANYGYTF.

For the CDR3, the DNA is TGCAGTGCTAGTTATGGGACAGGGGGCGGCTACACCTTC. It yields the protein CSASYGTGGGYTF. The chain has TRBV20-1 and TRBJ1-2; 12 bases map to TRBD1. CDR1 and CDR2 from the germline V gene are DFQATT and SNEGSKA (reference sequence). This CDR3 spans 13 amino acids. The J segment lost 8 bases and the V segment lost 3 bases, leaving 4 bases of the junction unmatched.

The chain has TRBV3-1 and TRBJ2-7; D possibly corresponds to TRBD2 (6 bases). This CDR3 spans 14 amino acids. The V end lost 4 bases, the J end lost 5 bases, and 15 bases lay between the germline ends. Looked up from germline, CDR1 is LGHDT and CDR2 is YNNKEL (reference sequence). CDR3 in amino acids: CASSPPGLKDEQYF. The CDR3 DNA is TGTGCCAGCAGCCCACCGGGACTCAAGGACGAGCAGTACTTC.

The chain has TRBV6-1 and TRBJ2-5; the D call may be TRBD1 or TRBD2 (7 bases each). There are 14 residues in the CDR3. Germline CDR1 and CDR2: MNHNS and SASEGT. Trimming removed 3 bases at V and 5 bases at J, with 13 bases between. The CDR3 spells CASSEAGGAETQYF. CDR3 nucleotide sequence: TGTGCCAGCAGTGAGGCAGGGGGGGCGGAGACCCAGTACTTC.

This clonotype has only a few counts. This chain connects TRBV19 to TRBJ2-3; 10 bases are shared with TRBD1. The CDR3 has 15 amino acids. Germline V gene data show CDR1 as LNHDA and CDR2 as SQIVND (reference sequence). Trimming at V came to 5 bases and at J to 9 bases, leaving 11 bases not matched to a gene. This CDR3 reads CASSESGTGAQTQYF. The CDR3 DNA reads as TGTGCCAGTAGTGAGTCCGGGACAGGGGCGCAAACGCAGTATTTT.

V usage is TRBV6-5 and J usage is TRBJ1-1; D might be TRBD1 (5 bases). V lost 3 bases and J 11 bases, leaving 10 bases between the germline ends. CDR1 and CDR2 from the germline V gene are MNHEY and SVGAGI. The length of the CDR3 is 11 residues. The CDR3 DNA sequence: TGTGCCAGCAGTTATAGGGACGCGGCTTTCTTT. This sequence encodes CASSYRDAAFF.

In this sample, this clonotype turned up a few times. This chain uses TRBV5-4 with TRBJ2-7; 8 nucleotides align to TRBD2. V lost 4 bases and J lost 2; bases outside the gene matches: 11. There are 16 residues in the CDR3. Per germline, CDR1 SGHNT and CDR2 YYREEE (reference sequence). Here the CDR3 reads CASSTNPGTRTYEQYF. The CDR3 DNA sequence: TGTGCCAGCAGCACAAATCCCGGGACTAGAACCTACGAGCAGTACTTC.

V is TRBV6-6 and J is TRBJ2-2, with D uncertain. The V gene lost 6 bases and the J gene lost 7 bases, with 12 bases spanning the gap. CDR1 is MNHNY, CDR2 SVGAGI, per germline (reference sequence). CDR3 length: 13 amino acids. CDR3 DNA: TGTGCCAGCAGCCCAAGAAGAGGCGGGGAGCTGTTTTTT. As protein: CASSPRRGGELFF.

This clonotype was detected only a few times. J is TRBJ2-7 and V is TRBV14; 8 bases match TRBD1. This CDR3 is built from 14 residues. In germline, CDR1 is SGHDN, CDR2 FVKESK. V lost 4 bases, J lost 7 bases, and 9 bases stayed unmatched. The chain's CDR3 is CASSPPTGGWEQYF. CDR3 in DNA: TGTGCCAGCAGCCCGCCCACAGGGGGATGGGAGCAGTACTTC.

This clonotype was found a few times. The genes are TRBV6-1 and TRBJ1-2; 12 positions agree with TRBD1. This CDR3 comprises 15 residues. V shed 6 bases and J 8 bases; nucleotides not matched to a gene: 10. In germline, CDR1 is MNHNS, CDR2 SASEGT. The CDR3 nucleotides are TGTGCCAGCAGGCAGGGACAGGGGGCGACGGGCGGCTACACCTTC. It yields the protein CASRQGQGATGGYTF.

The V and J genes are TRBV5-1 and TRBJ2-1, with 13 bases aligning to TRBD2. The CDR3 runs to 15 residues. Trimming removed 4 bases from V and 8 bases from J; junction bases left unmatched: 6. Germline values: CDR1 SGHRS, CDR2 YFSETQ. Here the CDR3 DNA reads TGCGCCAGCAGCGCGGGACTAGCGGGACCGTATGAGCAGTTCTTC. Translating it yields CASSAGLAGPYEQFF.

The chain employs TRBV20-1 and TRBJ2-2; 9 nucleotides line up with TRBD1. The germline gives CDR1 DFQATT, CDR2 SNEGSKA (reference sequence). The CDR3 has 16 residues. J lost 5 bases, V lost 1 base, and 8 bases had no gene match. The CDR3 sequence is CSARVPPGQGTGELFF. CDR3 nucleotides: TGCAGTGCTAGAGTTCCGCCGGGACAGGGAACCGGGGAGCTGTTTTTT.

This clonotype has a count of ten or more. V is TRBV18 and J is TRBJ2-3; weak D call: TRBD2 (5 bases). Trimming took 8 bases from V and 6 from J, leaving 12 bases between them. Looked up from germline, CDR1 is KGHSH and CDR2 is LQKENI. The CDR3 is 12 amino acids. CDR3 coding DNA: TGTGCCAGCAGCCCTAGCAGCGATACGCAGTATTTT. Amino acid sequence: CASSPSSDTQYF.

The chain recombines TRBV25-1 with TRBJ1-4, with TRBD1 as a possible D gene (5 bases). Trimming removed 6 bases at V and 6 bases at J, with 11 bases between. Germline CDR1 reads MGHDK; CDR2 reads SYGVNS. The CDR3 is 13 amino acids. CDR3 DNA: TGTGCCAGCAGGAGGGGTGGATATGAAAAACTGTTTTTT. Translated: CASRRGGYEKLFF.

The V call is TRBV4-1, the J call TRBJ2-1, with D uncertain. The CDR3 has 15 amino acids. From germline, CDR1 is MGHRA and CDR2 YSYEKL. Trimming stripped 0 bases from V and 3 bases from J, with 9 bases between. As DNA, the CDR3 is TGCGCCAGCAGCCAAGAATCTACTTACTACAATGAGCAGTTCTTC. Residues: CASSQESTYYNEQFF.

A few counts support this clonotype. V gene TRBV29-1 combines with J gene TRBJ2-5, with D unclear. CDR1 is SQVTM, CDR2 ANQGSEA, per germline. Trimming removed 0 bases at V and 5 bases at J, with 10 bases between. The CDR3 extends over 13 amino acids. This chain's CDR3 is CSVEESVAETQYF. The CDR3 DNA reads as TGCAGCGTTGAAGAATCAGTCGCTGAGACCCAGTACTTC.

DNA of the CDR3: TGTGCCATCAAGGACAGTACGAACACTGAAGCTTTCTTT. Amino acid sequence: CAIKDSTNTEAFF. J is TRBJ1-1 and V is TRBV10-3; D perhaps matches TRBD1 (6 bases). This CDR3 is built from 13 residues. From germline, CDR1 is ENHRY and CDR2 SYGVKD. V lost 7 bases to trimming and J lost 1 base, with 10 bases between them.

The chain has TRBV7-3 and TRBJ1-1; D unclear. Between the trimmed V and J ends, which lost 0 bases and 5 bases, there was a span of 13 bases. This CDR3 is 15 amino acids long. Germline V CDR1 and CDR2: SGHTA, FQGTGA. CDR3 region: CASSLTSGRRTEAFF. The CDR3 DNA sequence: TGTGCCAGCAGCTTAACTAGTGGACGGAGGACTGAAGCTTTCTTT.

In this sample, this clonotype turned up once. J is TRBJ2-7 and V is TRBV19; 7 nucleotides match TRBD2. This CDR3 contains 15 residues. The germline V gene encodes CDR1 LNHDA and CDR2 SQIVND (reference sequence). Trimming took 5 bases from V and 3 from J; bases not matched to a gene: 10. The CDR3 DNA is TGTGCCAGTAGTCCAGGACTGCGGGGGTTCTACGAGCAGTACTTC. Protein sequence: CASSPGLRGFYEQYF. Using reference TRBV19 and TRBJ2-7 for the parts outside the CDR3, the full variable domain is DGGITQSPKYLFRKEGQNVTLSCEQNLNHDAMYWYRQDPGQGLRLIYYSQIVNDFQKGDIAEGYSVSREKKESFPLTVTSAQKNPTAFYLCASSPGLRGFYEQYFGPGTRLTVT.

The CDR3 nucleotides are TGTGCCAGCAGCCTCTCCGGGACAGACTATGGCTACACCTTC. This codes for CASSLSGTDYGYTF. The V gene is TRBV7-2, the J gene TRBJ1-2; 7 positions agree with TRBD1. The CDR3 sequence is 14 residues long. Trimming removed 5 bases from V and 3 bases from J; junction bases left unmatched: 6. The germline CDR1 and CDR2 sequences are SGHTA and FQGNSA.

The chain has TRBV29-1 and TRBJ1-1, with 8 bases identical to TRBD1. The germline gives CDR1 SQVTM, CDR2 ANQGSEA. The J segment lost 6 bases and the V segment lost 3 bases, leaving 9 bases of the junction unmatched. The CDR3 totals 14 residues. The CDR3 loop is CSVDPRGLVAEAFF. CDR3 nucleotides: TGCAGCGTTGACCCCAGGGGGCTAGTAGCTGAAGCTTTCTTT.

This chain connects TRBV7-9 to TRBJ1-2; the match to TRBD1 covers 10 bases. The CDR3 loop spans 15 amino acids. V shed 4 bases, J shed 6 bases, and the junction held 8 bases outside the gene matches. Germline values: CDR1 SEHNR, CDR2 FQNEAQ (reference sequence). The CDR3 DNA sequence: TGTGCCAGCAGCTCGTCCGGGACAGGGGAGGATGGCTACACCTTC. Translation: CASSSSGTGEDGYTF.